These 8 T cell receptor beta chains came from one sample sequenced in a study of T cells in Graves' hyperthyroidism and ophthalmopathy. The CDR3 regions of TCR beta were amplified from RNA transcripts. With the HTBI primer set, the TCR CDR3 went through a first round of RT-PCR. TCRdb re-derived calls from the multiplex PCR reads in MiXCR, one entry per CDR3 protein. The sample lists 360,000 or so distinct CDR3 sequences, nearly 15% occurring once. Sample: blood. The receptors derive from a woman aged 60-70 years with Graves' ophthalmopathy.

The V and J genes are TRBV10-2 and TRBJ2-1; 8 bases are a match to TRBD2. The CDR3 loop spans 16 amino acids. The V gene's germline CDR1 is WSHSY and CDR2 SAAADI. V lost 7 bases and J lost 1; bases outside the gene matches: 9. The CDR3 loop is CASTATSGGSYNEQFF. Written as DNA, the CDR3 is TGCGCCAGCACCGCCACTAGCGGAGGATCCTACAATGAGCAGTTCTTC.

In this sample, this clonotype turned up many times. The chain carries TRBV5-5 and TRBJ1-2; D remains ambiguous. The CDR3 contains 14 residues. Germline V gives CDR1 SGHKS, CDR2 YYEKEE (reference sequence). Between the trimmed V and J ends, which lost 4 bases and 3 bases, there was a span of 13 bases. CDR3 sequence reads: CASSATRVDYGYTF. The CDR3, as DNA: TGTGCCAGCAGCGCCACGAGGGTCGACTATGGCTACACCTTC.

This clonotype was picked up a small number of times. V and J are TRBV9 and TRBJ2-4, with D uncertain. Germline V gene lookup returns CDR1 SGDLS and CDR2 YYNGEE. The CDR3 has 12 residues. V was clipped by 3 bases and J by 5 bases, with 6 bases between them. CDR3 protein: CASSASENIQYF. The CDR3 DNA is TGTGCCAGCAGCGCCTCAGAAAACATTCAGTACTTC.

This clonotype was counted many times. The rearrangement uses TRBV20-1 and TRBJ2-3; no firm D call. The CDR3 covers 15 residues. Per the germline V gene, CDR1 is DFQATT and CDR2 is SNEGSKA (reference sequence). Trimming stripped 0 bases from V and 6 bases from J, with 16 bases between. CDR3 residues: CSAREGSQESDTQYF. The CDR3 coding sequence is TGCAGTGCTAGAGAGGGGTCGCAAGAATCGGATACGCAGTATTTT.

This clonotype appeared many times. The chain recombines TRBV5-5 with TRBJ2-7; D not certain. The CDR3 consists of 13 residues. Trimming removed 4 bases from V and 3 bases from J, with 11 bases in between. From germline, CDR1 is SGHKS and CDR2 YYEKEE (reference sequence). The CDR3 DNA reads TGTGCCAGCAGCGAAACGGACCACTACGAGCAGTACTTC. Amino acid sequence: CASSETDHYEQYF.

This clonotype was recorded at least ten times. The rearrangement links TRBV6-1 to TRBJ2-3, with TRBD2 identical over 7 bases. The CDR3 runs to 16 residues. Germline CDR1 and CDR2: MNHNS and SASEGT. Trimming at V came to 2 bases and at J to 7 bases, leaving 12 bases not matched to a gene. In DNA, the CDR3 is TGTGCCAGCAGTGAATGGGAGCGGGATAGCGTGAATACGCAGTATTTT. Translating it yields CASSEWERDSVNTQYF.

The sample holds many counts of this clonotype. The chain uses TRBV18 and TRBJ1-3; D not certain. Germline lookup yields CDR1 KGHSH and CDR2 LQKENI. The germline V and J ends were trimmed by 1 base and 4 bases, with 11 bases remaining between them. This CDR3 has 15 residues. The CDR3 bases are TGTGCCAGCTCACCACTGATCGGTACCGGAAACACCATATATTTT. Translated: CASSPLIGTGNTIYF.

The table lists this clonotype with a few counts. The chain employs TRBV20-1 and TRBJ1-5, with TRBD1 matching over 7 bases. Trimming at V came to 5 bases and at J to 5 bases, leaving 3 bases not matched to a gene. The CDR3 has 12 residues. Germline-derived CDR1 and CDR2 are DFQATT and SNEGSKA (reference sequence). CDR3 DNA: TGCAGTGCTCGACAGGGTCATCAGCCCCAGCATTTT. Translation: CSARQGHQPQHF.